This T cell receptor beta chain was retrieved from a study of blood T cells in healthy people across ages. Study-wide results and caveats: Any changes in expanded clonotypes were possibly confounded, as donor CMV status remained unknown. Unsorted PBMCs prevented conclusive naive versus antigen-experienced comparison.

Germline CDR1 is MDHEN and CDR2 is SYDVKM. V was pared by 5 bases and J by 13 bases, with 21 bases between. This CDR3 is 15 amino acids long. Alongside a J-beta primer mix, a sample-barcoded 5' primer served in a second PCR lasting 7 to 11 cycles. A 12-random-nucleotide template-switch adaptor tagged each cDNA molecule. TCRdb used MiXCR to reprocess the 5' RACE reads, holding one entry per CDR3 protein. Here the sample spans some 320,000 distinct CDR3 sequences, roughly 26% being singletons. As concerns this clonotype: Its antigen is not known.

The receptor was derived from a woman in her 70s in good health. The sample consisted of blood. The chain couples TRBV28 to TRBJ1-6; perhaps TRBD1 as D (6 bases). The CDR3 here is CASSGQPGTNAPLHF. CDR3 in DNA: TGTGCCAGCAGTGGACAGCCCGGGACCAATGCGCCCCTCCACTTT.